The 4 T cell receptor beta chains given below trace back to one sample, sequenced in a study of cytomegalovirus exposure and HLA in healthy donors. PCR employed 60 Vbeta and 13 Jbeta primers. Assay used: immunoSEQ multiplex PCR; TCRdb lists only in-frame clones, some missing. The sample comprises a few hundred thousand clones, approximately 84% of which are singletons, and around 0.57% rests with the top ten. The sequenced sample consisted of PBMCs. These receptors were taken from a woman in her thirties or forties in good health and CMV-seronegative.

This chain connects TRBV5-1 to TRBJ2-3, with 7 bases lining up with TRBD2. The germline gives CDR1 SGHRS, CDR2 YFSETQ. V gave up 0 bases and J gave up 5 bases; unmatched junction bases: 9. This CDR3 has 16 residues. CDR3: CASSLGASGRGDTQYF. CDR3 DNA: TGCGCCAGCAGCTTGGGGGCTAGCGGCCGCGGAGATACGCAGTATTTT.

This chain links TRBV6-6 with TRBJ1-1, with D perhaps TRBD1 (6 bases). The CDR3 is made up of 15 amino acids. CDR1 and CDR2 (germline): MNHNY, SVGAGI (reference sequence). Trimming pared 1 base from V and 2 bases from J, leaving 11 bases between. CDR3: CASSYLGHHNTEAFF. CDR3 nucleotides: TGTGCCAGCAGTTACTTGGGACACCACAACACTGAAGCTTTCTTT.

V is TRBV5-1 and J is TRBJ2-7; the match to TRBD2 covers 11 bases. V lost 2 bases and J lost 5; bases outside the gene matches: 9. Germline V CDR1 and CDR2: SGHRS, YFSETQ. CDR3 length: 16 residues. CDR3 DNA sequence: TGCGCCAGCAGCTTCGGGGCTAGCGGGGGGCTCGACGAGCAGTACTTC. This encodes CASSFGASGGLDEQYF.

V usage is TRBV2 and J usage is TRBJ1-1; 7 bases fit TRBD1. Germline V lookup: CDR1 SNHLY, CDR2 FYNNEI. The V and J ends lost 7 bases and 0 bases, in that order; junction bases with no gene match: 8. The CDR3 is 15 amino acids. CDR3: CASTPGQTMNTEAFF. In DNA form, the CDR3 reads TGTGCCAGCACCCCGGGACAGACCATGAACACTGAAGCTTTCTTT.